The 4 T cell receptor beta chains given below trace back to one sample, sequenced in a study of blood T cell repertoires in COVID-19. Method: immunoSEQ multiplex PCR; TCRdb's copy keeps in-frame clones and lacks some. The sample consists of 90,000 to 100,000 clones, 70% to 90% of them appearing once. The sequencing input was peripheral blood. The receptors here all came from a man aged 50 to 60 with COVID-19, enrolled during active disease.

This chain connects TRBV6-1 to TRBJ1-4, with TRBD1 as a possible D gene (6 bases). Germline values: CDR1 MNHNS, CDR2 SASEGT. The CDR3 totals 17 residues. The ends were cut back, 4 bases at V and 3 bases at J, with 18 bases in the middle. CDR3 sequence reads: CASSAGGSGGSNEKLFF. The CDR3 nucleotides are TGTGCCAGCAGTGCCGGGGGCTCGGGGGGATCTAATGAAAAACTGTTTTTT.

The chain uses TRBV11-1 and TRBJ2-7; D is possibly TRBD2 (5 bases). Germline V lookup: CDR1 SGHAT, CDR2 FQDESV (reference sequence). The CDR3 has 12 amino acids. V lost 2 bases and J lost 4, with 6 bases in between. The CDR3 DNA sequence: TGTGCCAGCAGCTTAACGGGGTACGAGCAGTACTTC. Protein: CASSLTGYEQYF.

The chain is built from TRBV27 and TRBJ1-1, with TRBD1 as a possible D gene (6 bases). Trimming took 5 bases from V and 4 from J, leaving 20 bases between them. CDR3 length: 16 amino acids. Germline CDR1 and CDR2: MNHEY and SMNVEV (reference sequence). The DNA for the CDR3 is TGTGCCAGCAGTGTCAGGGTCGGGGGGCCGGTCACTGAAGCTTTCTTT. This encodes CASSVRVGGPVTEAFF.

The chain combines TRBV7-2 with TRBJ1-6; D is uncertain. The CDR3 has 15 amino acids. CDR1 and CDR2 (germline): SGHTA, FQGNSA. The V gene lost 5 bases and the J gene lost 6 bases, with 14 bases spanning the gap. The CDR3: CASSPYSDPNSPLHF. In nucleotides, the CDR3 is TGTGCCAGCAGCCCGTACAGTGACCCTAATTCACCCCTCCACTTT.